A selection of T cell receptor beta chains follows, all from one sample in a study of blood T cell repertoires in COVID-19. Assay: immunoSEQ multiplex PCR; the TCRdb copy retains only in-frame clones and omits some. The sample carries around 70,000 clones, roughly 84% recorded once. The sample consisted of peripheral blood. The receptor set was obtained from a woman of 80 years or more with active or convalescent COVID-19. Both conserved end residues are part of each CDR3. A D gene is named only where the DNA matches it firmly. A row's size may be missing; if present it is once, few, many or a size class.

v_gene	abundance	len	d_gene	j_gene	CDR3nt	CDR3aa
TRBV2	few	16	TRBD1	TRBJ1-5	TGTGCCAGCAACGGACAGGGGGCACGAAGCAATCAGCCCCAGCATTTT	CASNGQGARSNQPQHF
TRBV5-8	-	16	TRBD1	TRBJ2-5	TGTGCCAGCAGCTTGTTTCTGGGACAGGGAGAGGAGACCCAGTACTTC	CASSLFLGQGEETQYF
TRBV5-1	-	15	TRBD1	TRBJ2-2	TGCGCCAGCAGCTCTGTACAGGGGAGCGCCGGGGAGCTGTTTTTT	CASSSVQGSAGELFF
TRBV7-9	-	16	-	TRBJ2-2	TGTGCCAGCCTAGGACAGCCACTCACGAACACCGGGGAGCTGTTTTTT	CASLGQPLTNTGELFF
TRBV6-5	-	14	-	TRBJ2-3	TGTGCCAGCAGTCGAGGACAGCGCACAGATACGCAGTATTTT	CASSRGQRTDTQYF
TRBV20-1	-	11	TRBD2	TRBJ2-7	TGCAGTGCCTACCTAGCGGCCGAGCAGTACTTC	CSAYLAAEQYF
TRBV13	few	17	-	TRBJ2-4	TGTGCCAGCAGCTCAAACGAAGGACATCAATCTGGGGACATTCAGTACTTC	CASSSNEGHQSGDIQYF
TRBV19	-	15	-	TRBJ1-3	TGTGCCAGTAGTAAGACAGAAGACTCTGGAAACACCATATATTTT	CASSKTEDSGNTIYF
TRBV11-2	few	17	TRBD1	TRBJ1-2	TGTGCCAGCAGCTCACCGGGACAGGGGGCGCAATATCATGGCTACACCTTC	CASSSPGQGAQYHGYTF
TRBV19	-	17	TRBD1	TRBJ1-4	TGTGCCAGTAGTATTTCGTGGACAGGGGCAACTAATGAAAAACTGTTTTTT	CASSISWTGATNEKLFF
TRBV6-4	-	15	-	TRBJ2-2	TGTGCCAGCAGTGACTTTCCTAGACGCACCGGGGAGCTGTTTTTT	CASSDFPRRTGELFF
TRBV9	-	16	-	TRBJ2-2	TGTGCCAGCAGCGGACAGGTTGGGACCAACACCGGGGAGCTGTTTTTT	CASSGQVGTNTGELFF
TRBV6-2/TRBV6-3	-	15	TRBD2	TRBJ2-1	TGTGCCAGCAGTCCCCCAGCGGGGGGGCTTACTGAGCAGTTCTTC	CASSPPAGGLTEQFF
TRBV18	-	14	TRBD1	TRBJ1-2	TGTGCCAGCTCACCGTCAGGGGGCGGTGATGGCTACACCTTC	CASSPSGGGDGYTF
TRBV7-2	-	13	-	TRBJ1-5	TGTGCCAGCAGCCCGGGAAGCAATCAGCCCCAGCATTTT	CASSPGSNQPQHF
TRBV7-9	-	15	-	TRBJ1-1	TGTGCCAGCAGCCCCGCAAGGCAGGCAAACACTGAAGCTTTCTTT	CASSPARQANTEAFF
TRBV5-4	-	14	-	TRBJ2-5	TGTGCCAGCAGCGGTGGAGGGTGGACAGAGACCCAGTACTTC	CASSGGGWTETQYF
TRBV7-2	-	14	-	TRBJ1-4	TGTGCCAGCAGCTTAATGGGGGGTAATGAAAAACTGTTTTTT	CASSLMGGNEKLFF
TRBV24-1	-	13	-	TRBJ1-2	TGTGCCACCAGTGACCGGACTGTCTATGGCTACACCTTC	CATSDRTVYGYTF
TRBV7-6	few	15	-	TRBJ2-7	TGTGCCAGCAGCCCGCGGCGCGATTGGAGCTACGAGCAGTACTTC	CASSPRRDWSYEQYF
TRBV11-2	few	15	-	TRBJ1-4	TGTGCCAGCAGCTTCGGCGGCCAGGGGTTTGAAAAACTGTTTTTT	CASSFGGQGFEKLFF
TRBV7-2	-	15	TRBD1	TRBJ2-7	TGTGCCAGCAGCCTCCTACGACAGGGCGGCTACGAGCAGTACTTC	CASSLLRQGGYEQYF
TRBV2	-	17	-	TRBJ1-1	TGTGCCAGCAGCTTAACAGGGAGGGGGTCGGGGAACACTGAAGCTTTCTTT	CASSLTGRGSGNTEAFF
TRBV7-9	-	14	TRBD1	TRBJ1-4	TGTGCCAGCAGCCGAGGACAGGATAATGAAAAACTGTTTTTT	CASSRGQDNEKLFF
TRBV19	-	15	-	TRBJ2-3	TGTGCCAGTAGTATACCGGGACTCATGGCAGATACGCAGTATTTT	CASSIPGLMADTQYF
TRBV4-3	-	15	TRBD2	TRBJ2-5	TGCGCCAGCAGCCAGCGCGGCGGGGGGTCTGAGACCCAGTACTTC	CASSQRGGGSETQYF
TRBV9	-	17	-	TRBJ1-1	TGTGCCAGCAGCGGCAACAGGGCCCCGAGTGGGATGAGTGTGGCTTTCTTT	CASSGNRAPSGMSVAFF
TRBV5-8	-	15	TRBD1	TRBJ1-2	TGTGCCAGCAGTTACGGGACAGGGGGCCCTGATGGCTACACCTTC	CASSYGTGGPDGYTF